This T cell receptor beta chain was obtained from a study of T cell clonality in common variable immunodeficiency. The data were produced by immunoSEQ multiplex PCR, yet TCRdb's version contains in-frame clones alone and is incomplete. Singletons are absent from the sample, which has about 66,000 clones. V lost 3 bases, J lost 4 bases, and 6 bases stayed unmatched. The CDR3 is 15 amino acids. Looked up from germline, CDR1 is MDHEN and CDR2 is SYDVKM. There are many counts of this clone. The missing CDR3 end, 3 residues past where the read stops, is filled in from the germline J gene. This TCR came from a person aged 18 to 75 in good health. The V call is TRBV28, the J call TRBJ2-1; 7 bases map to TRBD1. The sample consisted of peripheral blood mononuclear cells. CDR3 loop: CASSFQPGGYNEQFF. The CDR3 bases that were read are TGTGCCAGCAGTTTCCAGCCAGGGGGTTACAATGAG.